This T cell receptor (beta chain) was obtained from a study of cytomegalovirus exposure and HLA in healthy donors. Germline CDR1 reads LNHDA; CDR2 reads SQIVND (reference sequence). V lost 6 bases, J lost 10 bases, and 12 bases stayed unmatched. The CDR3 sequence is 15 residues long. In regard to this clone: No antigen is known for it.

Amplification used 60 Vbeta primers and 13 Jbeta primers. TCRdb keeps only in-frame clones here, not all; method: immunoSEQ multiplex PCR. Found here are 200,000 to 300,000 clones, 70% to 90% of them singletons; the top ten hold 0.2% to 0.25%. Findings and caveats of the study: Rarity marked most TCR sequences, yet some public TCRs occurred in many donors.

The material sequenced was PBMCs. The chain joins TRBV19 to TRBJ1-6; 7 bases are shared with TRBD1. The source of this sequence is a girl between 2 and 10 years old in good health and CMV-seronegative. CDR3 DNA: TGTGCCAGTAGCCCCCACCGGGACAGATTCTCACCCCTCCACTTT. This translates into CASSPHRDRFSPLHF.